This TCR beta chain was recorded in a study of T cells in Graves' hyperthyroidism and ophthalmopathy. Germline CDR1 is SGHTA and CDR2 is FQGNSA. J lost 2 bases, V lost 3 bases, and 2 bases had no gene match. This CDR3 has 15 amino acids. This clonotype was counted only a few times. The antigen remains undetermined. General study points: Expanded thyroid clonotypes (above 0.001) were mostly also found in blood. A median around 6.8 months before onset, the model predicted ophthalmopathy.

Amplified TCR beta CDR3 regions came from RNA transcripts. Carried out on the TCR CDR3, a first-round RT-PCR used the HTBI primer set. From the multiplex PCR reads, TCRdb called clonotypes with MiXCR, one entry per CDR3 protein. This table holds approximately 560,000 distinct CDR3 sequences, about 43% found once. The chain employs TRBV7-2 and TRBJ2-7; 12 bases match TRBD2. The clonotype was recovered from a woman younger than 35 with Graves' hyperthyroidism. Sequencing input: peripheral blood or thyroid tissue (not recorded which). CDR3 protein: CASSFGLAGTYEQYF. The DNA of the CDR3 is TGTGCCAGCAGCTTTGGACTAGCGGGAACCTACGAGCAGTACTTC.